Below, 14 T cell receptor beta chains from the same sample are listed, as sequenced in a study of blood T cell repertoires in COVID-19. Clones were read by immunoSEQ multiplex PCR, and TCRdb kept only the in-frame ones, dropping some. Seen here are approximately 180,000 clones, approximately 86% observed once, and the top ten hold 7.5% to 10%. Sequenced sample: peripheral blood. The receptors were gathered from a woman at least 80 years old with acute or convalescent COVID-19.

CDR3 bases: TGTGCCAGCAGTGAATTTATAGCGGGGAGCAAGTACGAGCAGTACTTC. This encodes CASSEFIAGSKYEQYF. The genes are TRBV25-1 and TRBJ2-7, with 8 bases that match TRBD2. The J segment lost 4 bases and the V segment lost 1 base, leaving 9 bases of the junction unmatched. The CDR3 spans 16 residues. Per the germline V gene, CDR1 is MGHDK and CDR2 is SYGVNS.

The chain joins TRBV30 to TRBJ2-7; TRBD1 matches 7 bases. Germline V gene data show CDR1 as GTSNPN and CDR2 as SVGIG (reference sequence). After removal of 3 bases from V and 0 bases from J, the junction contained 2 bases not matched to a gene. This CDR3 is 13 amino acids long. CDR3 region: CAWSRGSSYEQYF. The CDR3, as DNA: TGTGCCTGGAGCAGGGGGAGCTCCTACGAGCAGTACTTC.

The chain recombines TRBV3-1 (or the pseudogene TRBV3-2) with TRBJ2-3; D is unclear. The CDR3 is made up of 15 amino acids. The germline CDR1 and CDR2 sequences are LGHDT and YNNKEL (reference sequence). Trimming took 4 bases from V and 3 from J, leaving 14 bases between them. The CDR3, as DNA: TGTGCCAGCAGCCCCCGCCAGTCGGAGACAGATACGCAGTATTTT. Translating it yields CASSPRQSETDTQYF.

For the CDR3, the DNA is TGTGCCAGCAGCTACCCCCCAGCGGGAGAGCAGTTCTTC. Protein product: CASSYPPAGEQFF. The chain couples TRBV7-3 to TRBJ2-1; 7 nucleotides agree with TRBD2. The CDR3 runs 13 residues. The germline CDR1 and CDR2 sequences are SGHTA and FQGTGA. V was clipped by 4 bases and J by 10 bases; unmatched bases: 7.

The chain links TRBV7-2 to TRBJ2-2; D is unclear. Germline CDR1 SGHTA, CDR2 FQGNSA. The CDR3 contains 14 residues. The V gene lost 2 bases and the J gene lost 3 bases, with 7 bases spanning the gap. CDR3 DNA: TGTGCCAGCAGCTTATCGTATTACACCGGGGAGCTGTTTTTT. Residues: CASSLSYYTGELFF.

The chain recombines TRBV5-1 with TRBJ1-3; no reliable D call. CDR1 is SGHRS, CDR2 YFSETQ, per germline. This CDR3 has 18 amino acids. Between the trimmed V and J ends, which lost 1 base and 4 bases, there was a span of 21 bases. The CDR3 DNA is TGCGCCAGCAGCTTGACGGAGGCGCGGGGAGGGATCGGAAACACCATATATTTT. Translated, it gives CASSLTEARGGIGNTIYF.

The rearrangement links TRBV7-2 to TRBJ2-1, with 9 bases lining up with TRBD2. This CDR3 comprises 16 residues. V dropped 1 base and J dropped 3; count of bases not matched to a gene: 4. Germline CDR1 SGHTA, CDR2 FQGNSA. CDR3 loop: CASSLGSGGIYNEQFF. CDR3 sequence (DNA): TGTGCCAGCAGCTTAGGTAGCGGGGGAATCTACAATGAGCAGTTCTTC.

The chain is built from TRBV7-8 and TRBJ2-2; TRBD1 matches at 11 bases. In germline, CDR1 is SGHVS, CDR2 FQNEAQ. Trimming removed 1 base from V and 5 bases from J; junction bases left unmatched: 0. The CDR3 runs to 15 residues. Here the CDR3 DNA reads TGTGCCAGCAGCTTAGGGGACAGGGGGACCGGGGAGCTGTTTTTT. Residues: CASSLGDRGTGELFF.

This clone was seen a handful of times. This sequence joins TRBV3-1 (or the pseudogene TRBV3-2) and TRBJ2-1; 8 nucleotides align to TRBD1. The CDR3 has 12 amino acids. Germline loops: CDR1 LGHDT, CDR2 YNNKEL (reference sequence). V shed 5 bases, J shed 9 bases, and the junction held 3 bases outside the gene matches. DNA of the CDR3: TGTGCCAGCAGCTACGACAGGGGTGAGCAGTTCTTC. Its protein product is CASSYDRGEQFF.

The chain combines TRBV3-1 (or the pseudogene TRBV3-2) with TRBJ2-5; 11 positions agree with TRBD2. CDR1 and CDR2 from the germline V gene are LGHDT and YNNKEL (reference sequence). V lost 5 bases to trimming and J lost 5 bases; unmatched junction nucleotides: 7. The CDR3 is 15 amino acids. The DNA of the CDR3 is TGTGCCAGCAGCATAGCGGGAGGGCCGTGGGAGACCCAGTACTTC. This translates into CASSIAGGPWETQYF.

In its sample, this clone was seen once. The chain is built from TRBV6-5 and TRBJ2-2, with TRBD2 matching over 7 bases. The CDR3 is 15 amino acids. With 6 bases clipped from V and 4 bases from J, the junction kept 8 bases outside the gene matches. Germline V CDR1 and CDR2: MNHEY, SVGAGI. The CDR3 nucleotides are TGTGCCAGCAGACCCGCAGGGAGGGCCACCGGGGAGCTGTTTTTT. This codes for CASRPAGRATGELFF.

The chain employs TRBV12-5 and TRBJ2-3, with 8 nucleotides matching TRBD2. J gave up 6 bases and V 7 bases, and 9 bases lay outside the gene matches. CDR1 and CDR2 (germline): LGHNT, FRNRAP. This CDR3 has 14 amino acids. The CDR3 loop reads CASARSGGRDTQYF. Written as DNA, the CDR3 is TGTGCTAGTGCCCGGAGCGGGGGAAGGGATACGCAGTATTTT.

The chain uses TRBV11-3 and TRBJ2-3, with 7 nucleotides matching TRBD2. Trimming at V came to 8 bases and at J to 1 base, leaving 6 bases not matched to a gene. This CDR3 region has 14 residues. Germline V gene lookup returns CDR1 SGHNT and CDR2 YENEEA. The CDR3, as DNA: TGTGCCAGCTCACCGGGGGGAGGCACAGATACGCAGTATTTT. Translating it yields CASSPGGGTDTQYF.

The chain joins TRBV4-2 to TRBJ1-2, with 7 bases fitting TRBD1. This CDR3 has 15 residues. Germline V gives CDR1 LGHNA, CDR2 YNFKEQ. Losses at the gene ends were 2 bases for V and 4 bases for J; bases not matched to a gene: 7. CDR3 in amino acids: CASSQRQGLSYGYTF. The CDR3, as DNA: TGTGCCAGCAGCCAACGACAGGGCTTGAGCTATGGCTACACCTTC.